This record looks at one TCR beta chain sequence and its context. Its antigen is unidentified. This sample is drawn from a study of a mutant IDH1 vaccine in newly diagnosed glioma. Overall study: Scheduled for weeks 1, 3, 5, 7, 11, 15, 19 and 23, eight vaccinations were given to patients. Initiation of the vaccine course occurred 4-6 weeks after radiotherapy alone, or alongside temozolomide cycles.

The time point denotes: week 5, during vaccination. In every dose of vaccine, 300 ug of mutant IDH1 20-mer peptide was given alongside topical imiquimod. Astrocytomas that were new, WHO grade 3 or 4, IDH1-mutant and ATRX-lost were present in the donors. Overall study findings and caveats: Top peripheral T cell clonotype shifts appeared unrelated to pseudoprogression.

Repertoires were generated with immunoSEQ multiplex PCR, while TCRdb's copy carries only in-frame clones and drops some. This sample has under 95,000 clones; over 75% occur once, and the top ten carry about 0.6%. Germline loops: CDR1 SGHDT, CDR2 YYEEEE. CDR3 length: 15 amino acids. Trimming took 0 bases from V and 6 from J, leaving 13 bases between them. The TCR comes from a woman aged 45-60 years with glioma. This rearrangement joins TRBV5-6 to TRBJ1-5; unclear D gene. The material sequenced was PBMCs, taken from a glioma patient whose treatment included an IDH1 peptide vaccine. DNA of the CDR3: TGTGCCAGCAGCTTGGGGGGAGGAGATGGTCAGCCCCAGCATTTT. Protein sequence: CASSLGGGDGQPQHF.